This T cell receptor beta chain was recovered during a study of T cells expressing NK-cell markers. The CDR3 is made up of 12 amino acids. After re-calling the 5' RACE reads, TCRdb lists one entry per CDR3 protein, DNA absent. This sample contains around 100,000 distinct CDR3 sequences. The rearrangement uses TRBV12-3 or TRBV12-4 and TRBJ1-1; TCRdb designates TRBD1, a call that cannot be tested without DNA. Sequenced sample: blood T cells: a sorted CD56 or NKG2C T cell subset, CD4+ or CD8+ T cells, or bulk PBMC T cells (not recorded which). The receptor was derived from a woman aged 18 to 75 in good health. CDR3 residues: CASSLGQDEAFF.